Presented here are 5 T cell receptor beta chains from one specimen sequenced in a study of T cell repertoires in cytomegalovirus infection. In TCRdb, the reads were re-called with MiXCR into one record per CDR3 protein. The data show about 740,000 distinct CDR3 sequences, less than 40% seen once. Sequenced: PBMCs. These receptors all stem from a human donor in good health (CMV status not recorded). Some clones in this sample may be carry-over from other donors' samples.

V and J are TRBV6-8 and TRBJ1-1; D unclear. The ends were cut back, 2 bases at V and 5 bases at J, with 9 bases in the middle. The CDR3 runs to 13 residues. Germline V CDR1 and CDR2: MNHGY, SAAAGT. As DNA, the CDR3 is TGTGCCAGCAGTTACGGCAGTGTAACTGAAGCTTTCTTT. Translated, it gives CASSYGSVTEAFF.

This clonotype appeared a single time. Without the conserved terminal phenylalanine or tryptophan, this CDR3 likely stems from a read error. V is TRBV19 and J is TRBJ1-1, with 9 bases matching TRBD1. The CDR3 covers 14 residues. Germline V gene data show CDR1 as LNHDA and CDR2 as SQIVND (reference sequence). V dropped 3 bases and J dropped 4; count of bases not matched to a gene: 3. CDR3 DNA: TGTGCCAGTAGTATCCGGGGACAGGGCACTGAAGCTTTCTAT. It codes for CASSIRGQGTEAFY.

This clonotype has a handful of counts. The chain recombines TRBV28 with TRBJ2-7; D may be TRBD1 or TRBD2 (5 bases each). Germline V gives CDR1 MDHEN, CDR2 SYDVKM. V gave up 4 bases and J gave up 0 bases, with 13 bases separating them. The CDR3 spans 15 residues. In nucleotides, the CDR3 is TGTGCCAGCAGTTCGGTTCGGGACGACTCCTACGAGCAGTACTTC. It translates to CASSSVRDDSYEQYF.

The chain combines TRBV6-4 with TRBJ2-1; TRBD2 aligns across 11 bases. Trimming cost V 5 bases and J 4 bases; bases outside gene matches: 4. The CDR3 has 15 amino acids. Germline CDR1 MRHNA, CDR2 SNTAGT. CDR3 region: CASSQTSGGYNEQFF. The CDR3 DNA is TGTGCCAGCAGTCAAACTAGCGGGGGATACAATGAGCAGTTCTTC.

The genes are TRBV20-1 and TRBJ2-7; D not resolved. The CDR3 covers 14 residues. Germline V gene lookup returns CDR1 DFQATT and CDR2 SNEGSKA (reference sequence). V gave up 5 bases and J gave up 3 bases, with 17 bases separating them. CDR3 protein: CSAEAQDSGYEQYF. The CDR3 DNA reads as TGCAGTGCTGAAGCCCAAGACTCGGGCTACGAGCAGTACTTC.